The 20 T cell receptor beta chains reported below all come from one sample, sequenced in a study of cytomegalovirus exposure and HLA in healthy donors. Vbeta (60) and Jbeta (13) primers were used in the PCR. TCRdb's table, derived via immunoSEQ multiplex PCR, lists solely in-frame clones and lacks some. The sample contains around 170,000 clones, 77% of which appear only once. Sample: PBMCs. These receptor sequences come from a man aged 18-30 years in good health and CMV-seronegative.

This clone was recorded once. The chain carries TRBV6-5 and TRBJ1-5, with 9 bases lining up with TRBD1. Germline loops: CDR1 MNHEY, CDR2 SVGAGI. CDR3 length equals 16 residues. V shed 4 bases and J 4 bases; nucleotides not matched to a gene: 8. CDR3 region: CASSSRTGADNQPQHF. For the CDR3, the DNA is TGTGCCAGCAGTTCCAGGACAGGGGCGGATAATCAGCCCCAGCATTTT.

CDR3 region: CASSSMELSTDTQYF. The CDR3 DNA follows: TGTGCCAGCAGTTCCATGGAACTAAGCACAGATACGCAGTATTTT. The gene calls are TRBV27 and TRBJ2-3; no definite D call. CDR3 length: 15 amino acids. Germline V gives CDR1 MNHEY, CDR2 SMNVEV (reference sequence). The V end lost 4 bases, the J end lost 0 bases, and 11 bases lay between the germline ends.

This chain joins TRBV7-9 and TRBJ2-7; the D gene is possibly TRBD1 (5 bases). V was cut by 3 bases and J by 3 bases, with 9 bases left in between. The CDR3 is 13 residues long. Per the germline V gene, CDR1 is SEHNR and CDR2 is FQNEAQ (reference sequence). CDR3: CASSFRTSYEQYF. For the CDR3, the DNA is TGTGCCAGCAGCTTCAGGACAAGCTACGAGCAGTACTTC.

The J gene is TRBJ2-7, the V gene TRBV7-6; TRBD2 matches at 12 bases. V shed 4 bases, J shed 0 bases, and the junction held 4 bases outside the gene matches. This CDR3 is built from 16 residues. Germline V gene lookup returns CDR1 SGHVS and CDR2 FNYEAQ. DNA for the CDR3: TGTGCCAGCAGCTCCCAGACTAGCGGGAGCTCCTACGAGCAGTACTTC. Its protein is CASSSQTSGSSYEQYF.

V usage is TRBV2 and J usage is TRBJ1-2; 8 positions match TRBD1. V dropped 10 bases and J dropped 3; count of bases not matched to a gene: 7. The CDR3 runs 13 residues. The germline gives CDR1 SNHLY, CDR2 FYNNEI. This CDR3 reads CAIRGQDYYGYTF. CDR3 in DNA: TGTGCCATCCGGGGACAGGACTACTATGGCTACACCTTC.

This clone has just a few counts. CDR3 loop: CASSPYTGELFF. The DNA for the CDR3 is TGTGCCAGCAGTCCTTACACCGGGGAGCTGTTTTTT. This sequence joins TRBV27 and TRBJ2-2; D is uncertain. The V gene's germline CDR1 is MNHEY and CDR2 SMNVEV (reference sequence). The germline V and J ends were trimmed by 5 bases and 3 bases, with 4 bases remaining between them. The CDR3 is made up of 12 amino acids.

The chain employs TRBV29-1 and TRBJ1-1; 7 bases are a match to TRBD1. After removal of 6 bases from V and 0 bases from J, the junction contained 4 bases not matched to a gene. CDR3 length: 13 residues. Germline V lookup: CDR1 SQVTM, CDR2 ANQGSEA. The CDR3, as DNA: TGCAGCGTAAACAGGGGTTTGAACACTGAAGCTTTCTTT. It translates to CSVNRGLNTEAFF.

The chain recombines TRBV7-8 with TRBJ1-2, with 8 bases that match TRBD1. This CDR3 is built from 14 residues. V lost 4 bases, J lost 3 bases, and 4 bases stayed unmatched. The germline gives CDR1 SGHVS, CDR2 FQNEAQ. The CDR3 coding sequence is TGTGCCAGCAGCTCGGACAGGGAGCACTATGGCTACACCTTC. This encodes CASSSDREHYGYTF.

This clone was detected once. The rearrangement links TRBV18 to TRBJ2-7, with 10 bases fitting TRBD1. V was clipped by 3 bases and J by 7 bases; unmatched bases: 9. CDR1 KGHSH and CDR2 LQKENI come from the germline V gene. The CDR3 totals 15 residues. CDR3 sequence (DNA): TGTGCCAGCTCACCCACCGGGACAGGGGTTGGGGAGCAGTACTTC. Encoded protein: CASSPTGTGVGEQYF.

DNA for the CDR3: TGTGCCAGCAGCTTCAAGCGGGGCTACAATGAGCAGTTCTTC. Translated: CASSFKRGYNEQFF. This chain connects TRBV7-2 to TRBJ2-1, with 7 bases that match TRBD2. Germline CDR1 is SGHTA and CDR2 is FQGNSA. The CDR3 spans 14 residues. J was trimmed by 3 bases and V by 3 bases; bases with no gene match: 2. The entire variable domain, with the rest obtained from reference TRBV7-2 and TRBJ2-1, is as follows: GAGVSQSPSNKVTEKGKDVELRCDPISGHTALYWYRQSLGQGLEFLIYFQGNSAPDKSGLPSDRFSAERTGGSVSTLTIQRTQQEDSAVYLCASSFKRGYNEQFFGPGTRLTVL.

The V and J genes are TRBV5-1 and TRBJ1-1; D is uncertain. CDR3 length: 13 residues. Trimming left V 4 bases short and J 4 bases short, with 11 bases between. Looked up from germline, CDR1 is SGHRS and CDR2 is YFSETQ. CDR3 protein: CASSPRVLTEAFF. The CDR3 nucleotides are TGCGCCAGCAGCCCCCGGGTCCTCACTGAAGCTTTCTTT.

CDR3 DNA sequence: TGTGCCAGCAGTGCGGACAGCTCCTACAATGAGCAGTTCTTC. Translation: CASSADSSYNEQFF. The chain recombines TRBV25-1 with TRBJ2-1; D is possibly TRBD1 (6 bases). Trimming stripped 4 bases from V and 0 bases from J, with 7 bases between. The CDR3 sequence is 14 residues long. Germline V gives CDR1 MGHDK, CDR2 SYGVNS. Full variable domain (rest looked up from reference TRBV25-1 and TRBJ2-1): EADIYQTPRYLVIGTGKKITLECSQTMGHDKMYWYQQDPGMELHLIHYSYGVNSTEKGDLSSESTVSRIRTEHFPLTLESARPSHTSQYLCASSADSSYNEQFFGPGTRLTVL.

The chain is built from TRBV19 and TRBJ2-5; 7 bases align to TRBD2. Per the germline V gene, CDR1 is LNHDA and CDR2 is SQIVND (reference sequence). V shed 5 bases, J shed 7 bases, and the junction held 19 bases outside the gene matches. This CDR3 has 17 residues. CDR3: CASSPPGRETSWGTQYF. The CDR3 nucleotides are TGTGCCAGTAGTCCCCCGGGGCGGGAGACGAGTTGGGGGACCCAGTACTTC.

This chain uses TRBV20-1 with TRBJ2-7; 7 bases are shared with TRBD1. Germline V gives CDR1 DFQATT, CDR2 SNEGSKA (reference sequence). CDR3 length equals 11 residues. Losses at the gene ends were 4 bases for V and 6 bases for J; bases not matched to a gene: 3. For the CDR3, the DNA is TGCAGTGCTAAAGCAGGGGGCGAGCAGTACTTC. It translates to CSAKAGGEQYF.

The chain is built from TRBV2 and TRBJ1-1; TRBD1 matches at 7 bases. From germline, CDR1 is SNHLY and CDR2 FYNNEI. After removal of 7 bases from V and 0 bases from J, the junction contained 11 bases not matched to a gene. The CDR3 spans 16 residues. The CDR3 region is CASTRDSRFMNTEAFF. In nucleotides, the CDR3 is TGTGCCAGCACAAGGGACAGTCGCTTCATGAACACTGAAGCTTTCTTT.

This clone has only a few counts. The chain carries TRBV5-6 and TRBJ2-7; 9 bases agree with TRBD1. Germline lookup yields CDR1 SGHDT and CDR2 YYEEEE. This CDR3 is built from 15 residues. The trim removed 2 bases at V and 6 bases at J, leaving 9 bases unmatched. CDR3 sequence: CASSLPGQGTVEQYF. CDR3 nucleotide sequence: TGTGCCAGCAGCTTACCGGGACAGGGTACGGTCGAGCAGTACTTC.

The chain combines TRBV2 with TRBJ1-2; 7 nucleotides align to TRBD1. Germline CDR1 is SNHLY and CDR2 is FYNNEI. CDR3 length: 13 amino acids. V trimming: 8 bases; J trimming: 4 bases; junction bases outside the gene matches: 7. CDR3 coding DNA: TGTGCCAGCCAAACGGGACAGTCCTATGGCTACACCTTC. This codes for CASQTGQSYGYTF. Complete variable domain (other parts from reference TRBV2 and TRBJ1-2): EPEVTQTPSHQVTQMGQEVILRCVPISNHLYFYWYRQILGQKVEFLVSFYNNEISEKSEIFDDQFSVERPDGSNFTLKIRSTKLEDSAMYFCASQTGQSYGYTFGSGTRLTVV.

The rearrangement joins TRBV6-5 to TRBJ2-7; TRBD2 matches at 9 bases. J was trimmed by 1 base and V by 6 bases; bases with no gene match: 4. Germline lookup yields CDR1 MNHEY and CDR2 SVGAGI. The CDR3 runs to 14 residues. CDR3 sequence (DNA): TGTGCCAGCAGAGGACTAGCGCGGTCCTACGAGCAGTACTTC. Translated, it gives CASRGLARSYEQYF.

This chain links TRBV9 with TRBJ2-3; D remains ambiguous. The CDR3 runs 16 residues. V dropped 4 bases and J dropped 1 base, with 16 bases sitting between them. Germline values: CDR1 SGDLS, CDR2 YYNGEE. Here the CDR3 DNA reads TGTGCCAGCAGCCCACTCGGGTCGTCTCGCACAGATACGCAGTATTTT. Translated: CASSPLGSSRTDTQYF. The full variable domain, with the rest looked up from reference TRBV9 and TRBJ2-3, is DSGVTQTPKHLITATGQRVTLRCSPRSGDLSVYWYQQSLDQGLQFLIQYYNGEERAKGNILERFSAQQFPDLHSELNLSSLELGDSALYFCASSPLGSSRTDTQYFGPGTRLTVL.

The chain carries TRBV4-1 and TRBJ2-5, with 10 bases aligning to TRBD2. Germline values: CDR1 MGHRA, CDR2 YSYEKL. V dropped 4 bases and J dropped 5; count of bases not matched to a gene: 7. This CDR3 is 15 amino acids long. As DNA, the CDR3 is TGCGCCAGCAGCCGGGTTGGGACTAGCGAGGAGACCCAGTACTTC. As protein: CASSRVGTSEETQYF.